This TCR beta chain was recovered during a study of memory CD4+ T cells and cytomegalovirus serostatus. Findings of the study overall: Suggested: most of the CMV-linked TCR signature lies in CD4+ memory cells. Of roughly 180 reported CMV TCRbeta sequences, 55 to 80 were found in memory CD4+ repertoires.

On this clone: What it recognizes is unknown.

The V and J ends lost 7 bases and 5 bases respectively, with 17 bases between them. In germline, CDR1 is MDHEN, CDR2 SYDVKM. The CDR3 loop spans 14 amino acids. How the authors handled the data: Out-of-frame sequences were removed, leaving 2 million to 2.5 million distinct TCRbeta sequences. The table came from immunoSEQ multiplex PCR; TCRdb's copy has only in-frame clones and leaves some out. The V and J calls and the clone size are those of that table, but D and trimming were determined from the DNA. Here the sample spans tens of thousands of clones, about 75% being singletons. Single viable CD3+CD4+CD8-CD45RO+ cells were sorted as the memory CD4+ T cells. After thawing, CD4+ T cells were positively selected.

The chain is built from TRBV28 and TRBJ2-5; perhaps TRBD2 as D (7 bases). This clonotype was obtained from an adult in good health and CMV-seronegative. Some clones in this sample may be carry-over from other donors' samples. Sequencing was performed on memory CD4+ T cells from blood. The CDR3 protein is CASTLAGASETQYF. In DNA form, the CDR3 reads TGTGCCAGCACTCTGGCGGGGGCATCGGAGACCCAGTACTTC.